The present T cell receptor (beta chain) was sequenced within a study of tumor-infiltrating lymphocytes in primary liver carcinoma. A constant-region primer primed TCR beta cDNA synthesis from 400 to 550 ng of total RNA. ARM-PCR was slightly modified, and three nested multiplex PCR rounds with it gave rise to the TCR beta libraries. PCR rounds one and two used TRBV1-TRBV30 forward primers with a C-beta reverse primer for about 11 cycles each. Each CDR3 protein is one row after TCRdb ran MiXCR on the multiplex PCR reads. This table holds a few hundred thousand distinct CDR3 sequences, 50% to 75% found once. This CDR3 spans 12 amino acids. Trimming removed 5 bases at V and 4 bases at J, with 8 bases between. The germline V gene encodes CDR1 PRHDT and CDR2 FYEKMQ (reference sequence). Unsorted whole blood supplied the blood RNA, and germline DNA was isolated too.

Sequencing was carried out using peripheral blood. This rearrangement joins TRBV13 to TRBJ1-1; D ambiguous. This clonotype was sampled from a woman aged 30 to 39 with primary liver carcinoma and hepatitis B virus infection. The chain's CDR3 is CASSPTLTEAFF. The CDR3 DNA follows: TGTGCCAGCAGCCCCACTCTCACTGAAGCTTTCTTT.